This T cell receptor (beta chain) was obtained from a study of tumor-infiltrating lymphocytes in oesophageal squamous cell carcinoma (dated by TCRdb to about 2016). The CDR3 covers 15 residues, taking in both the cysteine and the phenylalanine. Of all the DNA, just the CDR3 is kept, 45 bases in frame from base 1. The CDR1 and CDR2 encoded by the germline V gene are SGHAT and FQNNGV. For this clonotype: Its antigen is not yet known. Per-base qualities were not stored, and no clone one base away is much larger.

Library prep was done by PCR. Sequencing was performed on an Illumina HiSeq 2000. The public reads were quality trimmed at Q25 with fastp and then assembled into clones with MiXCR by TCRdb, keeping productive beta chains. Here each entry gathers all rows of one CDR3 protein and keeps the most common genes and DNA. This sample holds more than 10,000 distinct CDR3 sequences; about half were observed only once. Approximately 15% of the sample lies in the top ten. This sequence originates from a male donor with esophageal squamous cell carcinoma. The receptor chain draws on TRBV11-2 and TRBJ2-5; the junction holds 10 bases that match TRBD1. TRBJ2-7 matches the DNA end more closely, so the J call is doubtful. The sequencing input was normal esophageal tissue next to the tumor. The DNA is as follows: TGTGCCAGCAGCTTCTTGACAGGGGGCAGGAACGAGCAGTACTTC. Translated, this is CASSFLTGGRNEQYF.